This TCR beta chain was profiled in a study of beta chain features in type 1 diabetes. The length of the CDR3 is 11 residues. The V segment lost 5 bases and the J segment 9 bases; nucleotides outside the gene matches: 4. Germline V gene lookup returns CDR1 DFQATT and CDR2 SNEGSKA (reference sequence). Every bit of the isolated RNA underwent reverse transcription, so sequencing read expressed TCRB transcripts. Only in-frame clones appear in the TCRdb table, and some are missing; sequencing was by immunoSEQ multiplex PCR. Here the sample spans 160,000 or so clones, roughly 9% being singletons. Worth noting for this clone: Antigen unknown.

General study results and limits: Moderate but significant shortening of TCRB CDR3s was recorded in all four CD4+ subsets from Type 1 diabetes patients. In type 1 diabetes patients, VDJ junctions had fewer insertions; deletions at these junctions were more frequent. TCRB rearrangement may or may not be influenced by HLA type; here this remained unresolved.

Sequenced sample: central memory CD4+ T cells from blood. V gene TRBV20-1 combines with J gene TRBJ1-1; the match to TRBD1 covers 9 bases. This clonotype was sampled from a woman aged 30 to 39 with type 1 diabetes. In DNA, the CDR3 is TGCAGTGCTCCGGGACAGGGCCAAGCTTTCTTT. Protein product: CSAPGQGQAFF.